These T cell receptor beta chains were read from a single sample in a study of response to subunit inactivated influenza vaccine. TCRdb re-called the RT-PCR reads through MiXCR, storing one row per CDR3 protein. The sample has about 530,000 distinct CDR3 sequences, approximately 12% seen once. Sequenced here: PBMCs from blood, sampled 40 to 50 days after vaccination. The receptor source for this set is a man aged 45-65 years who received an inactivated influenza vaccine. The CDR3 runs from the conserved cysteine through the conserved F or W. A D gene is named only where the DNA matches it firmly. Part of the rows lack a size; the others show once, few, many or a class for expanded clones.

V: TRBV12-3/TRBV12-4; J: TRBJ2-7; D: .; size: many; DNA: TGTGCCAGCAGTTTTGACAGGTTCTACGAGCAGTACTTC; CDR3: CASSFDRFYEQYF
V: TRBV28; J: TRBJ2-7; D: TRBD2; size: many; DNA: TGTGCCAGCAGTCCCGGACTAGTCACCTACTTAGGCGAGCAGTACTTC; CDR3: CASSPGLVTYLGEQYF
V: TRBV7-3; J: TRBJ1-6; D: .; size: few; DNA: TGTGCCAGCAGCTTAGAAATGGATTCACCCCTCCACTTT; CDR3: CASSLEMDSPLHF
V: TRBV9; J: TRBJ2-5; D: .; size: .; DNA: TGTGCCAGCAGCGTAGCCCAGAGGGACTCGCAAGAGACCCAGTACTTC; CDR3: CASSVAQRDSQETQYF
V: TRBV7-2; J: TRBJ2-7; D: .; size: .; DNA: TGTGCCAGCAGCGCGACAGGGAGGTACGAGCAGTACTTC; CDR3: CASSATGRYEQYF
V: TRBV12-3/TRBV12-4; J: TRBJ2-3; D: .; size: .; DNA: TGTGCCAGCAGTTTACCCCAGGTAAAGATAGTGCAGTATTTT; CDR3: CASSLPQVKIVQYF
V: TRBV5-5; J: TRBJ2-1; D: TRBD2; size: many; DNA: TGTGCCAGCAGCCAGGATAGCCTAGCGGGAGTCGAGCAGTTCTTC; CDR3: CASSQDSLAGVEQFF
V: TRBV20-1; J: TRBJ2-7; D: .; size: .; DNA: TGCAGTGCTAGTGTGAGGGGATCTACCTACGAGCAGTACTTC; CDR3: CSASVRGSTYEQYF
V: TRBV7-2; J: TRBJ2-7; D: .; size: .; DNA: TGTGCCAGCAGCTTAGACGGGACTGCCCAAGAGCAGTACTTC; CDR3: CASSLDGTAQEQYF
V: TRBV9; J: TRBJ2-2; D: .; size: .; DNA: TGTGCCAGCAGCCCCATGAGTATAGACACCGGGGAGCTGTTTTTT; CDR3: CASSPMSIDTGELFF
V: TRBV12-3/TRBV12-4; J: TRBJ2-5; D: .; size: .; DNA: TGTGCCAGCAGTTTCGGGTTTGGGGCCCAGTACCAAGAGACCCAGTACTTC; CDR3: CASSFGFGAQYQETQYF
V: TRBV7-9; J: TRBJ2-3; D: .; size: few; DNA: TGTGCCAGCATCTCCCTCGCGGGAAAGCCAGATACGCAGTATTTT; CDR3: CASISLAGKPDTQYF
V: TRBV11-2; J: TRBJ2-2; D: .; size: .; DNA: TGTGCCAGCAGCTCGACGGAGGGCACCGGGGAGCTGTTTTTT; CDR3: CASSSTEGTGELFF
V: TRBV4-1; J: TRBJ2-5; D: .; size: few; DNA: TGCGCCAGCAGCCAAGAAACCAGGGGTGGAGAGACCCAGTACTTC; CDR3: CASSQETRGGETQYF
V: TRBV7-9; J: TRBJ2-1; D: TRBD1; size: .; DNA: TGTGCCAGCAGCTCAACCAATTTTGGACAGGGAATCAATGAGCAGTTCTTC; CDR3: CASSSTNFGQGINEQFF
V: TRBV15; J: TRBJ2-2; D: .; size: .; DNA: TGTGCCACCAGCAGAGCTCGAATGAACACCGGGGAGCTGTTTTTT; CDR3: CATSRARMNTGELFF
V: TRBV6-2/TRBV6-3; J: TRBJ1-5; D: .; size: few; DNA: TGTGCCAGCAGTTCCGGACAGCGATTTAGCAATCAGCCCCAGCATTTT; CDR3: CASSSGQRFSNQPQHF
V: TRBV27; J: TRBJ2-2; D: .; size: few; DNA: TGTGCCAGCAGTCCGATGACCCGGACCGGGGAGCTGTTTTTT; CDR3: CASSPMTRTGELFF
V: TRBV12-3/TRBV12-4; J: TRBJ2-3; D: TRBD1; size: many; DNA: TGTGCCAGCAGTGGCAGGGGGCCGGGAAATACGCAGTATTTT; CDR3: CASSGRGPGNTQYF
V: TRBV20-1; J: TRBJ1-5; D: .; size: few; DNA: TGCAGTGCTAGAGATCCCTACCGAAATCAGCCCCAGCATTTT; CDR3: CSARDPYRNQPQHF
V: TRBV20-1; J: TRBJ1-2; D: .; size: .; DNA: TGCAGTGCTAGCCCCGCACAGCTACAAACTGGAGGGTATGGCTACACCTTC; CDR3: CSASPAQLQTGGYGYTF
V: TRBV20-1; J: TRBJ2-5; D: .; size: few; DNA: TGCAGTGCCAGCGTTCGGGCGAGGGAGACCCAGTACTTC; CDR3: CSASVRARETQYF
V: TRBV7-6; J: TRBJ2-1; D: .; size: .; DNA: TGTGCCAGCAGCCTGACTCCGGGACTTTCCCTTGGGGAGCAGTTCTTC; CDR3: CASSLTPGLSLGEQFF
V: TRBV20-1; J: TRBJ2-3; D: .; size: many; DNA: TGCAGTGTAGAAGACATAAGCACAGATACGCAGTATTTT; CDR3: CSVEDISTDTQYF
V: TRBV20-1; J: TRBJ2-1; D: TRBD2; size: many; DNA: TGCAGTGCTAGAGATAGAAGCTCGGGGGGCTCCTACAATGAGCAGTTCTTC; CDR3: CSARDRSSGGSYNEQFF
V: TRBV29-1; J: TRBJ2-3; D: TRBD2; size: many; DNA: TGCAGTTACTCGCGGGGGGCCAACACAGATACGCAGTATTTT; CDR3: CSYSRGANTDTQYF
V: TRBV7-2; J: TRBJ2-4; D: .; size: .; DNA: TGTGCCAGCAGCTCCTATGGCATTCAGTACTTC; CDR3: CASSSYGIQYF
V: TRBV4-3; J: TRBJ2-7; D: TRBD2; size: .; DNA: TGCGCCAGCAGCCAACGACTAGCGGCCTACGAGCAGTACTTC; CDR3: CASSQRLAAYEQYF
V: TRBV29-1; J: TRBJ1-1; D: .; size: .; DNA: TGCAGCGTTGAACACGCCGGGGGAGGAGAAGCTTTCTTT; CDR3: CSVEHAGGGEAFF
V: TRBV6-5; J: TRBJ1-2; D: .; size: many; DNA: TGTGCCAGCAGTTACAGGGCAGGCTATGGCTACACCTTC; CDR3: CASSYRAGYGYTF
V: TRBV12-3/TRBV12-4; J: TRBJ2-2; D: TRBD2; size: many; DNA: TGTGCCAGCAGTCTAGCGGGAGGAAACACCGGGGAGCTGTTTTTT; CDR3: CASSLAGGNTGELFF
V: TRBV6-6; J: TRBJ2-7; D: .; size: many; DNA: TGTGCCAGCAGTCCTTCCAGCCCAGAGCAGTACTTC; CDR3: CASSPSSPEQYF
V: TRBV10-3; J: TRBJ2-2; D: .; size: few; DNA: TGTGCCATCAGTGAGTCGCTAGCGCCCGGCGGGGAGCTGTTTTTT; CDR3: CAISESLAPGGELFF
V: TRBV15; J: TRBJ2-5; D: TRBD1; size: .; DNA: TGTGCCACCAGCAGACTTCAGGGGGAGGAGACCCAGTACTTC; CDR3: CATSRLQGEETQYF
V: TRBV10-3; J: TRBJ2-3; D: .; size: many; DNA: TGTGCCATCAGTGATTCTCAACTGAACACAGATACGCAGTATTTT; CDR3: CAISDSQLNTDTQYF
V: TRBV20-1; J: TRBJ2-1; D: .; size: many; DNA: TGCAGTGCTAGTGAGGGTGTGAGGAATGAGCAGTTCTTC; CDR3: CSASEGVRNEQFF
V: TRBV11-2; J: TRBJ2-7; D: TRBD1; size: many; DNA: TGTGCCAGCAGCGACAGGGTTACCTACGAGCAGTACTTC; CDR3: CASSDRVTYEQYF
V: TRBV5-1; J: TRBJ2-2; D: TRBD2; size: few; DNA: TGCGCCAGCAGCTTTGGCGGGAGAGCTACCGGGGAGCTGTTTTTT; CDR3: CASSFGGRATGELFF
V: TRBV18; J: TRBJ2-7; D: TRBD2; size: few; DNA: TGTGCCAGCTCATCCGGGACTAGCGGGATCGAGCAGTACTTC; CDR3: CASSSGTSGIEQYF
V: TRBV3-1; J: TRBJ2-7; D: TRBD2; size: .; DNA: TGTGCCAGCAGCCAAGACGTGAGACTAGCTAGCTACGAGCAGTACTTC; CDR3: CASSQDVRLASYEQYF
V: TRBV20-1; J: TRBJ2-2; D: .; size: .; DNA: TGCAGTGCTACTCACCCGGGACCAAACACCGGGGAGCTGTTTTTT; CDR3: CSATHPGPNTGELFF
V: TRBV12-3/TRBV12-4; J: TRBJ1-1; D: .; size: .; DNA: TGTGCCAGCAGATCAACCCGACAGGACACTGAAGCTTTCTTT; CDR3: CASRSTRQDTEAFF
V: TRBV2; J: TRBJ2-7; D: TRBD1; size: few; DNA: TGTGCCAGCACCGAAGGGGGACAGGACTCCTACGAGCAGTACTTC; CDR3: CASTEGGQDSYEQYF
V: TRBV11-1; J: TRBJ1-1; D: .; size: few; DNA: TGTGCCACCACCAGAGGGATCGCCACTGAAGCTTTCTTT; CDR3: CATTRGIATEAFF
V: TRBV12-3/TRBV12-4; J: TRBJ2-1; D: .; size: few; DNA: TGTGCCAGCAGCCCCTCGGGCCACAATGAGCAGTTCTTC; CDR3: CASSPSGHNEQFF
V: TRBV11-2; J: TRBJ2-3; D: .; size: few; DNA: TGTGCCAGCAGCTTAGGCCAGGGCCCTACCACAGATACGCAGTATTTT; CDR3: CASSLGQGPTTDTQYF
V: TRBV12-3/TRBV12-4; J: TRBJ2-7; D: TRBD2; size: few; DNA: TGTGCCAGCAGTTTAGCCGGGACTAGCGGGCATGAAGTGTACGAGCAGTACTTC; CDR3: CASSLAGTSGHEVYEQYF
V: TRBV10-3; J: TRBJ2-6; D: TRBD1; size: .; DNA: TGTGCCATCAGTCCGGGACAGGGCGTATCCGGGGCCAACGTCCTGACTTTC; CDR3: CAISPGQGVSGANVLTF
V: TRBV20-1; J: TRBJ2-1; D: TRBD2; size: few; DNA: TGCAGTGGGAGTAGCGGGGCCTACTCCTACAATGAGCAGTTCTTC; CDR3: CSGSSGAYSYNEQFF
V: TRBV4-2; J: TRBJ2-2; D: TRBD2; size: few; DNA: TGTGCCAGCAGCCAAGATCGACTAGCGGAATACACCGGGGAGCTGTTTTTT; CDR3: CASSQDRLAEYTGELFF
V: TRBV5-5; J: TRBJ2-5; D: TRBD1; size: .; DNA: TGTGCCAGCAGAATGACAGGGGGAGAGACCCAGTACTTC; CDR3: CASRMTGGETQYF
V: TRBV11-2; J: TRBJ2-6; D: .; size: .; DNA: TGTGCCAGCAGCCTGGCAGTCCTGACTTTC; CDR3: CASSLAVLTF
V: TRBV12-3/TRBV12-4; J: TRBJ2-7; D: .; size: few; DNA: TGTGCCAGCAGTTTAGCGTATCGGGATCTGGGGGAGCAGTACTTC; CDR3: CASSLAYRDLGEQYF
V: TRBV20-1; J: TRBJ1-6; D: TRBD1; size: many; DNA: TGCAGTGCTAGTCGGTCCAGGGGGTACAATTCACCCCTCCACTTT; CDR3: CSASRSRGYNSPLHF
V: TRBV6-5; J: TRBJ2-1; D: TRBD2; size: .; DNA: TGTGCCAGCAGTTTCCGAGCGGGAGATGGGAGAAATGAGCAGTTCTTC; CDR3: CASSFRAGDGRNEQFF